This TCR beta chain was sequenced for a study of T cell responses to AZD1222 COVID-19 vaccine. Here immunoSEQ multiplex PCR was the method, and the copy in TCRdb shows in-frame clones only, minus some. This sample has about 69,000 clones, with 70% to 90% found just once. Germline values: CDR1 SGHTA, CDR2 FQGNSA. Trimming pared 1 base from V and 4 bases from J, leaving 17 bases between. This CDR3 has 16 residues. The sample consisted of peripheral blood, taken 28 days after the second AZD1222 dose. The receptor's source is an adult who received the AZD1222 COVID-19 vaccine. This rearrangement joins TRBV7-2 to TRBJ2-7, with a possible D match to TRBD2 (6 bases). CDR3 region: CASSLEPSGRGYEQYF. The CDR3 nucleotides read TGTGCCAGCAGCTTAGAACCTTCCGGGAGAGGTTACGAGCAGTACTTC.